The rows below give T cell receptor beta chains drawn from one sample of a study of blood T cell repertoires in COVID-19. This table comes from immunoSEQ multiplex PCR, and its TCRdb copy is limited to in-frame clones, with some not included. The table lists approximately 250,000 clones, approximately 85% of them singletons, with around 1% in the top ten. Specimen: PBMCs or T cells enriched from blood (not recorded which). The receptor source for this set is a woman between 25 and 40 years old who had recovered from COVID-19. Each CDR3 is given with its conserved first and last residue. A D gene is named only where the DNA matches it firmly. Size tells how often a clone was seen (once, few, many) or the class of an expanded clone, and some rows leave it out.

cdr3_length	d_call	j_call	v_call	clone_size	cdr3_nt	cdr3_aa
14	TRBD1	TRBJ1-2	TRBV30	.	TGTGCCTGGAGTGGGGGACAGGGGGCGTTTGGCTACACCTTC	CAWSGGQGAFGYTF
13	.	TRBJ2-7	TRBV29-1	.	TGCAGCGTTGGGGCGCTAGCAAAGGACGAGCAGTACTTC	CSVGALAKDEQYF
12	.	TRBJ2-5	TRBV12-3/TRBV12-4	.	TGTGCCAGCAGTTTCCTTCCGGAGACCCAGTACTTC	CASSFLPETQYF
17	.	TRBJ1-1	TRBV5-1	.	TGCGCCAGCAGCTTCAGGGAACCTTCTATTGTAAACACTGAAGCTTTCTTT	CASSFREPSIVNTEAFF
19	TRBD2	TRBJ2-1	TRBV5-6	.	TGTGCCAGCAGGCTGAGGTTTCTAACTAGCGGGGGGCTAAGCAATGAGCAGTTCTTC	CASRLRFLTSGGLSNEQFF
15	.	TRBJ1-4	TRBV9	.	TGTGCCAGCAGCCCCGAGCGTCGGTTCGGTGAAAAACTGTTTTTT	CASSPERRFGEKLFF
15	TRBD2	TRBJ2-7	TRBV28	.	TGTGCCAGCAGTCAAGCGGGAGGTTCCCCTTACGAGCAGTACTTC	CASSQAGGSPYEQYF
13	.	TRBJ1-3	TRBV27	.	TGTGCCAGCACCGATAGCTCTGGAAACACCATATATTTT	CASTDSSGNTIYF
16	.	TRBJ2-1	TRBV27	few	TGTGCCAGCAGTTTCTCGGGGGGCATACTCAACAATGAGCAGTTCTTC	CASSFSGGILNNEQFF
14	TRBD1	TRBJ1-2	TRBV14	.	TGTGCCAGCAGCCAAGCGACAGGGGGAACGGGCTACACCTTC	CASSQATGGTGYTF
17	.	TRBJ1-1	TRBV21-1	.	TGTGCCAGCAGCCAACCGGGACAGGGGGAAAGGGACACTGAAGCTTTCTTT	CASSQPGQGERDTEAFF
15	.	TRBJ1-5	TRBV30	.	TGTGCCTGGAGCGTAGAAAGTCGGGGTAATCAGCCCCAGCATTTT	CAWSVESRGNQPQHF
15	.	TRBJ1-2	TRBV7-9	.	TGTGCCAGCAGCATCTCGAGTCGGGGGGCCTGGGGCTACACCTTC	CASSISSRGAWGYTF
13	TRBD1	TRBJ1-2	TRBV4-3	.	TGCGCCAGCAGCCTACAGGGGTCGGGAGGCTACACCTTC	CASSLQGSGGYTF
15	TRBD1	TRBJ1-2	TRBV5-4	.	TGCCCGAACAGGAGCTTGGTTTACAGGGGAGACGGCTACACCTTC	CPNRSLVYRGDGYTF
16	.	TRBJ1-1	TRBV7-9	.	TGTGCCAGCAGCTCCCGGAGGGAGGGCGGCGACACTGAAGCTTTCTTT	CASSSRREGGDTEAFF
17	.	TRBJ2-1	TRBV3-1/TRBV3-2	.	TGTGCCAGCAGCCAAGTCCTCCTTCCGGGGGCCTACAATGAGCAGTTCTTC	CASSQVLLPGAYNEQFF
16	.	TRBJ2-2	TRBV6-5	.	TGTGCCAGCAGTTACGTGGATCCCCTTAGAGGCGGGGAGCTGTTTTTT	CASSYVDPLRGGELFF